Below, 27 T cell receptor beta chains from the same sample are listed, as sequenced in a study of blood T cell repertoires in COVID-19. Data came from immunoSEQ multiplex PCR; TCRdb stores just in-frame clones and leaves some out. The sample gives approximately 360,000 clones, roughly 90% of which show up once; more than 0.95% is in the top ten. The sequencing sample was made of peripheral blood. These receptors were collected from a man aged 40-49 years with acute or convalescent COVID-19.

CDR3 nucleotide sequence: TGTGCCATCAGCGGGGGACTAGCGGGATGGGGTGAGCAGTTCTTC. Amino acids: CAISGGLAGWGEQFF. V and J are TRBV10-3 and TRBJ2-1; the match to TRBD2 covers 13 bases. Losses at the gene ends were 6 bases for V and 9 bases for J; bases not matched to a gene: 8. The germline gives CDR1 ENHRY, CDR2 SYGVKD. The CDR3 sequence is 15 residues long.

This chain links TRBV7-9 with TRBJ2-1; tentatively, D is TRBD1 (7 bases). Germline V CDR1 and CDR2: SEHNR, FQNEAQ (reference sequence). CDR3 size: 15 residues. Trimming took off 1 base at V and 8 bases at J, with 15 bases between the two ends. The CDR3 spells CASSLGQGGQYEQFF. In nucleotides, the CDR3 is TGTGCCAGCAGCTTAGGTCAGGGGGGACAGTATGAGCAGTTCTTC. Combining the CDR3 with reference TRBV7-9 and TRBJ2-1 gives the whole variable domain DTGVSQNPRHKITKRGQNVTFRCDPISEHNRLYWYRQTLGQGPEFLTYFQNEAQLEKSRLLSDRFSAERPKGSFSTLEIQRTEQGDSAMYLCASSLGQGGQYEQFFGPGTRLTVL.

The J gene is TRBJ1-1, the V gene TRBV6-4; 7 positions agree with TRBD1. With V trimmed by 9 bases and J by 5 bases, 9 bases remained unmatched. The CDR3 has 13 amino acids. Germline V CDR1 and CDR2: MRHNA, SNTAGT. In DNA, the CDR3 is TGTGCCAGTCCTCAGGGGGTATTAACTGAAGCTTTCTTT. This gives the protein CASPQGVLTEAFF.

The chain has TRBV2 and TRBJ1-2; possible D gene TRBD1, 6 bases. The germline CDR1 and CDR2 sequences are SNHLY and FYNNEI. This CDR3 contains 15 residues. Trimming took 6 bases from V and 7 from J, leaving 21 bases between them. In DNA form, the CDR3 reads TGTGCCAGCAGATACCGGGACACCAGATCACGTGGCTACACCTTC. Its translation is CASRYRDTRSRGYTF. The full variable domain, its missing parts supplied by reference TRBV2 and TRBJ1-2, is EPEVTQTPSHQVTQMGQEVILRCVPISNHLYFYWYRQILGQKVEFLVSFYNNEISEKSEIFDDQFSVERPDGSNFTLKIRSTKLEDSAMYFCASRYRDTRSRGYTFGSGTRLTVV.

The V gene is TRBV4-2, the J gene TRBJ1-6, with 8 bases that match TRBD1. Germline trimming cut 5 bases from V and 10 bases from J; bases unmatched to any gene: 10. Germline V gene data show CDR1 as LGHNA and CDR2 as YNFKEQ. The CDR3 runs 15 residues. Written as DNA, the CDR3 is TGTGCCAGCAGCGGGACAGGCGGTGGAAGATCACCCCTCCACTTT. Amino acids: CASSGTGGGRSPLHF.

V usage is TRBV19 and J usage is TRBJ1-3; TRBD1 aligns across 7 bases. The CDR3 runs 16 residues. V was clipped by 4 bases and J by 4 bases; unmatched bases: 10. Germline V lookup: CDR1 LNHDA, CDR2 SQIVND (reference sequence). CDR3 coding DNA: TGTGCCAGTAGTACCCCGAACAGGGGTTCAGGAAACACCATATATTTT. It translates to CASSTPNRGSGNTIYF.

The chain uses TRBV11-2 and TRBJ1-2; TRBD1 agrees at 9 bases. Germline CDR1 and CDR2: SGHAT and FQNNGV. This CDR3 has 15 amino acids. V shed 3 bases, J shed 8 bases, and the junction held 10 bases outside the gene matches. Here the CDR3 reads CASSFSASTGGGYTF. The CDR3 DNA reads TGTGCCAGCAGCTTTAGTGCCTCGACAGGGGGGGGCTACACCTTC.

This chain joins TRBV2 and TRBJ1-1; possible D gene TRBD1, 6 bases. The germline V gene has CDR1 SNHLY and CDR2 FYNNEI. The CDR3 extends over 14 amino acids. The V and J ends lost 6 bases and 8 bases respectively, with 19 bases between them. CDR3 coding DNA: TGTGCCAGCAGGGGGCTTAAGGGACACCAAGAAGCTTTCTTT. The encoded protein is CASRGLKGHQEAFF.

The J gene is TRBJ2-7, the V gene TRBV10-3; 10 nucleotides match TRBD1. Trimming at V came to 8 bases and at J to 3 bases, leaving 1 base not matched to a gene. Germline V CDR1 and CDR2: ENHRY, SYGVKD. CDR3 length: 12 amino acids. DNA for the CDR3: TGTGCCATCGGACAGGGGGGCTACGAGCAGTACTTC. This sequence encodes CAIGQGGYEQYF.

This chain links TRBV27 with TRBJ1-6, with unresolved D. Germline CDR1 and CDR2: MNHEY and SMNVEV (reference sequence). The CDR3 runs to 16 residues. Trimming stripped 6 bases from V and 5 bases from J, with 17 bases between. The CDR3 DNA follows: TGTGCCAGCAGGCTTAACGTTGCAGCGGATAATTCACCCCTCCACTTT. It specifies CASRLNVAADNSPLHF.

This rearrangement joins TRBV7-3 to TRBJ2-1, with 7 bases that match TRBD2. With V trimmed by 6 bases and J by 1 base, 9 bases remained unmatched. CDR3 length: 16 residues. The germline CDR1 and CDR2 sequences are SGHTA and FQGTGA. The CDR3 loop reads CASSPQSGISYNEQFF. The CDR3 region has the DNA TGTGCCAGCAGTCCCCAGAGCGGGATATCCTACAATGAGCAGTTCTTC.

The chain joins TRBV6-5 to TRBJ1-1; 7 nucleotides align to TRBD1. V lost 2 bases, J lost 9 bases, and 6 bases stayed unmatched. This CDR3 is built from 13 residues. Germline V gene sequence: CDR1 MNHEY, CDR2 SVGAGI. The chain's CDR3 is CASSYRDREKAFF. The CDR3 nucleotides are TGTGCCAGCAGTTACCGAGACAGGGAGAAAGCTTTCTTT.

The chain uses TRBV19 and TRBJ2-7; 10 positions agree with TRBD2. Trimming removed 6 bases from V and 5 bases from J; junction bases left unmatched: 13. The CDR3 is 16 residues long. Germline CDR1 is LNHDA and CDR2 is SQIVND (reference sequence). The CDR3 loop reads CASSPPQRGGQDEQYF. CDR3 bases: TGTGCCAGTAGCCCTCCCCAGCGGGGGGGCCAGGACGAGCAGTACTTC.

This chain connects TRBV5-8 to TRBJ1-1; a weak D match, TRBD1 (6 bases). Trimming took 3 bases from V and 8 from J, leaving 20 bases between them. CDR1 and CDR2 (germline): SGHTS, YDEGEE. This CDR3 has 15 amino acids. The CDR3 spells CASSWTRGGRLEAFF. The DNA of the CDR3 is TGTGCCAGCAGCTGGACTAGGGGGGGGCGTCTGGAAGCTTTCTTT.

This sequence joins TRBV25-1 and TRBJ2-1; 16 bases line up with TRBD2. The V gene end was trimmed by 6 bases and the J gene end by 4 bases; junction bases not matched to a gene: 3. Germline V gene lookup returns CDR1 MGHDK and CDR2 SYGVNS. CDR3 length equals 16 residues. CDR3 region: CASRGLAGGRYNEQFF. As DNA, the CDR3 is TGTGCCAGCAGGGGACTAGCGGGGGGGCGGTACAATGAGCAGTTCTTC.

This clone was detected a few times. The genes are TRBV28 and TRBJ2-7, with D possibly TRBD1 on 5 matching bases. There are 11 residues in the CDR3. Trimming stripped 7 bases from V and 5 bases from J, with 9 bases between. The germline V gene encodes CDR1 MDHEN and CDR2 SYDVKM. Here the CDR3 reads CASMLGDEQYF. CDR3 bases: TGTGCCAGCATGCTAGGGGACGAGCAGTACTTC.

The chain employs TRBV7-3 and TRBJ1-1; no clear D gene. Per germline, CDR1 SGHTA and CDR2 FQGTGA. Trimming took off 0 bases at V and 5 bases at J, with 10 bases between the two ends. There are 14 residues in the CDR3. The CDR3 loop reads CASSLTFRHTEAFF. CDR3 DNA sequence: TGTGCCAGCAGCTTAACGTTCAGGCATACTGAAGCTTTCTTT.

This chain connects TRBV7-8 to TRBJ2-5; D is possibly TRBD2 (5 bases). CDR1 SGHVS and CDR2 FQNEAQ come from the germline V gene. The CDR3 is made up of 18 amino acids. V gave up 0 bases and J gave up 1 base, with 18 bases separating them. The CDR3 spells CASSLAKSTADRQETQYF. CDR3 bases: TGTGCCAGCAGCTTAGCGAAGTCTACAGCGGACCGCCAAGAGACCCAGTACTTC.

The chain has TRBV5-6 and TRBJ2-1; D is unclear. CDR3 length: 16 amino acids. The germline V and J ends were trimmed by 2 bases and 7 bases, with 19 bases remaining between them. Germline V gene lookup returns CDR1 SGHDT and CDR2 YYEEEE. The CDR3: CASSLSWQAMVNEQFF. CDR3 DNA sequence: TGTGCCAGCAGCTTATCGTGGCAGGCGATGGTTAATGAGCAGTTCTTC.

The genes are TRBV18 and TRBJ1-1, with a weak D call TRBD1 (6 bases). Trimming left V 4 bases short and J 7 bases short, with 19 bases between. Germline V gives CDR1 KGHSH, CDR2 LQKENI. This CDR3 spans 15 amino acids. The CDR3 DNA sequence: TGTGCCAGCTCACTCAAGGGACAACCGGCGGGTGAAGCTTTCTTT. Its protein product is CASSLKGQPAGEAFF. The whole variable domain, remainder taken from reference TRBV18 and TRBJ1-1, is NAGVMQNPRHLVRRRGQEARLRCSPMKGHSHVYWYRQLPEEGLKFMVYLQKENIIDESGMPKERFSAEFPKEGPSILRIQQVVRGDSAAYFCASSLKGQPAGEAFFGQGTRLTVV.

This clone was seen once. The J gene is TRBJ2-1, the V gene TRBV5-5; TRBD2 aligns across 11 bases. After removal of 5 bases from V and 10 bases from J, the junction contained 14 bases not matched to a gene. This CDR3 is 16 amino acids long. Germline lookup yields CDR1 SGHKS and CDR2 YYEKEE (reference sequence). CDR3 DNA: TGTGCCAGCAGTTCCACCATCAGACTAGCGGGGCGCGAGCAGTTCTTC. This translates into CASSSTIRLAGREQFF. Variable domain in full (rest from reference TRBV5-5 and TRBJ2-1): DAGVTQSPTHLIKTRGQQVTLRCSPISGHKSVSWYQQVLGQGPQFIFQYYEKEERGRGNFPDRFSARQFPNYSSELNVNALLLGDSALYLCASSSTIRLAGREQFFGPGTRLTVL.

The chain couples TRBV19 to TRBJ1-5; D is perhaps TRBD1 (5 bases). The CDR3 contains 18 residues. V was pared by 7 bases and J by 0 bases, with 22 bases between. CDR1 is LNHDA and CDR2 is SQIVND in the germline V gene (reference sequence). CDR3 residues: CASISGATDAYSNQPQHF. CDR3 bases: TGTGCCAGTATCAGCGGGGCGACAGACGCGTATAGCAATCAGCCCCAGCATTTT.

The chain is built from TRBV30 and TRBJ2-3; a possible D gene is TRBD1 (6 bases). V was pared by 0 bases and J by 2 bases, with 15 bases between. This CDR3 contains 16 residues. Germline assignment: CDR1 GTSNPN and CDR2 SVGIG (reference sequence). CDR3 DNA: TGTGCCTGGAGTGTACTAAGGGACAAAGACACAGATACGCAGTATTTT. Amino acid sequence: CAWSVLRDKDTDTQYF.

This clone was counted once. The chain is built from TRBV7-3 and TRBJ2-7, with TRBD2 identical over 14 bases. The germline gives CDR1 SGHTA, CDR2 FQGTGA. J gave up 7 bases and V 5 bases, and 10 bases lay outside the gene matches. CDR3 length: 16 residues. The CDR3 here is CASSLGTSGGLGEQYF. Written as DNA, the CDR3 is TGTGCCAGCAGCCTCGGGACTAGCGGGGGCCTCGGAGAGCAGTACTTC. The full variable domain, in which reference TRBV7-3 and TRBJ2-7 provide the parts outside the CDR3, is GAGVSQTPSNKVTEKGKYVELRCDPISGHTALYWYRQSLGQGPEFLIYFQGTGAADDSGLPNDRFFAVRPEGSVSTLKIQRTERGDSAVYLCASSLGTSGGLGEQYFGPGTRLTVT.

This chain connects TRBV4-3 to TRBJ2-2; D uncertain. Germline loops: CDR1 LGHNA, CDR2 YSLEER. Trimming removed 0 bases from V and 4 bases from J, with 6 bases in between. The CDR3 spans 14 residues. The CDR3 bases are TGCGCCAGCAGCCAAGATCGGTTCACCGGGGAGCTGTTTTTT. Translated: CASSQDRFTGELFF.

The J gene is TRBJ2-1, the V gene TRBV4-1; possible D gene TRBD2, 6 bases. Deletions cut 0 bases from V and 0 bases from J, with 15 bases between. Germline V CDR1 and CDR2: MGHRA, YSYEKL. The CDR3 spans 18 residues. The CDR3 sequence: CASSQEFTAGHSYNEQFF. CDR3 bases: TGCGCCAGCAGCCAAGAGTTTACAGCGGGCCACTCCTACAATGAGCAGTTCTTC.

The chain joins TRBV6-2 or TRBV6-3 to TRBJ1-2; unclear D gene. Trimming left V 6 bases short and J 5 bases short, with 13 bases between. The CDR3 consists of 13 residues. Germline assignment: CDR1 MNHEY and CDR2 SVGEGT. The CDR3 nucleotides read TGTGCCAGCAGCCTCGGACTGAATTATGGCTACACCTTC. Amino acid sequence: CASSLGLNYGYTF.